These T cell receptor beta chains were read from a single sample in a study of shared clonotypes between healthy human individuals. The protocol was immunoSEQ multiplex PCR, while the TCRdb copy is restricted to in-frame clones and leaves out a portion. The table includes about 1,900,000 clones, roughly 94% detected once. Sequencing was carried out using naive CD8+ T cells sorted from blood. The receptors were sampled from a man in his late teens or twenties in good health. CDR3s include the opening cysteine and the closing phenylalanine or tryptophan. D genes are given only for firm matches. Some rows have no size entry. The others give once, few or many, or a class for an expanded clone.

>TRBJ1-4|TRBV5-8|NA|TRBD1
CASSLDRGRSSTNEKLFF
TGTGCCAGCAGCTTGGATAGGGGGCGATCCTCAACTAATGAAAAACTGTTTTTT
>TRBJ2-3|TRBV5-4|NA|NA
CASSLRGGGTQYF
TGTGCCAGCAGCCTACGAGGAGGGGGTACGCAGTATTTT
>TRBJ1-6|TRBV10-1|NA|NA
CASSEEGLGNSPLHF
TGCGCCAGCAGTGAGGAGGGCCTGGGCAATTCACCCCTCCACTTT
>TRBJ1-2|TRBV28|once|TRBD1
CASSSWDSSNYGYTF
TGTGCCAGCAGTTCCTGGGACAGTTCTAACTATGGCTACACCTTC
>TRBJ1-2|TRBV11-2|NA|NA
CASSLGGGNYGYTF
TGTGCCAGCAGCTTAGGCGGGGGCAACTATGGCTACACCTTC
>TRBJ1-5|TRBV19|NA|NA
CASSPRDGGNQPQHF
TGTGCCAGTAGCCCTAGGGATGGTGGCAATCAGCCCCAGCATTTT
>TRBJ2-7|TRBV7-6|once|NA
CASSLREFYEQYF
TGTGCCAGCAGCTTAAGGGAGTTCTACGAGCAGTACTTC
>TRBJ2-2|TRBV6-5|NA|NA
CASSAPRERPGELFF
TGTGCCAGCAGCGCCCCCAGGGAAAGGCCCGGGGAGCTGTTTTTT
>TRBJ2-7|TRBV7-9|NA|TRBD1
CASSSPRTGNYEQYF
TGTGCCAGCAGCTCTCCGCGGACAGGGAACTACGAGCAGTACTTC
>TRBJ1-1|TRBV4-3|once|TRBD1
CASSQGGQGGMNTEAFF
TGCGCCAGCAGCCAAGGGGGACAGGGCGGTATGAACACTGAAGCTTTCTTT
>TRBJ2-3|TRBV5-1|once|TRBD2
CASSSGLAGVPPPDTQYF
TGCGCCAGCAGCTCGGGCCTAGCGGGAGTACCCCCGCCAGATACGCAGTATTTT
>TRBJ2-7|TRBV30|once|TRBD1
CAWGDRGPDEQYF
TGTGCCTGGGGAGACAGGGGTCCCGACGAGCAGTACTTC
>TRBJ2-7|TRBV18|NA|NA
CASSPEGYEQYF
TGTGCCAGCTCACCAGAAGGCTACGAGCAGTACTTC
>TRBJ1-1|TRBV6-6|NA|NA
CASSWLRGTEAFF
TGTGCCAGCAGTTGGTTGAGAGGGACTGAAGCTTTCTTT
>TRBJ1-2|TRBV4-2|NA|NA
CASSQDGAEIYGYTF
TGTGCCAGCAGCCAAGATGGGGCAGAAATCTATGGCTACACCTTC
>TRBJ2-7|TRBV19|NA|NA
CASSIGQGNYEQYF
TGTGCCAGTAGTATAGGTCAGGGGAACTACGAGCAGTACTTC